A single sample gave rise to the 29 T cell receptor beta chains below, sequenced in a study of T cell responses to AZD1222 COVID-19 vaccine. The repertoire was sequenced with immunoSEQ multiplex PCR; TCRdb's copy has only in-frame clones and lacks some. The table records over 150,000 clones, roughly 90% of them present only once. The source material was peripheral blood, sampled on day 0 of AZD1222 vaccination. These receptors all come from an adult in good health.

The chain carries TRBV28 and TRBJ1-2; D gene ambiguous. The CDR3 is 14 residues long. The V end was cut by 5 bases, the J end by 2 bases, with 12 bases between. Germline V lookup: CDR1 MDHEN, CDR2 SYDVKM. CDR3 DNA sequence: TGTGCCAGCAGTCGCCTGGACGTGAACTATGGCTACACCTTC. Residues: CASSRLDVNYGYTF.

The V gene is TRBV6-5, the J gene TRBJ1-1; tentatively, D is TRBD1 (6 bases). Trimming pared 2 bases from V and 0 bases from J, leaving 13 bases between. Germline V lookup: CDR1 MNHEY, CDR2 SVGAGI. This CDR3 is built from 16 residues. CDR3 sequence: CASSYGGPHMNTEAFF. The CDR3 region has the DNA TGTGCCAGCAGTTACGGGGGGCCTCATATGAACACTGAAGCTTTCTTT.

CDR3 protein: CASSKPYNIQYF. CDR3 in DNA: TGTGCCAGTAGTAAGCCGTATAACATTCAGTACTTC. The V and J genes are TRBV19 and TRBJ2-4; D is unresolved. V lost 4 bases, J lost 7 bases, and 8 bases lay in between. In germline, CDR1 is LNHDA, CDR2 SQIVND (reference sequence). This CDR3 has 12 residues.

The chain joins TRBV6-2 or TRBV6-3 to TRBJ2-6; possibly TRBD1 or TRBD2 for D (5 bases each). Germline values: CDR1 MNHEY, CDR2 SVGEGT. The CDR3 loop spans 17 amino acids. The V end was cut by 4 bases, the J end by 2 bases, with 15 bases between. The CDR3 sequence: CASSSRDPTTGANVLTF. CDR3 DNA sequence: TGTGCCAGCAGTTCCCGGGACCCAACGACTGGGGCCAACGTCCTGACTTTC.

This chain uses TRBV24-1 with TRBJ1-2; TRBD1 might be the D (5 bases). Trimming stripped 5 bases from V and 5 bases from J, with 11 bases between. CDR1 is KGHDR, CDR2 SFDVKD, per germline. This CDR3 has 13 residues. As DNA, the CDR3 is TGTGCCACCAGTGCCGGGACGGGTTATGGCTACACCTTC. As protein: CATSAGTGYGYTF.

This clone showed up just once. The rearrangement uses TRBV4-1 and TRBJ2-7, with 9 bases that match TRBD2. The CDR3 totals 15 residues. Trimming cost V 1 base and J 2 bases; bases outside gene matches: 3. CDR1 and CDR2 (germline): MGHRA, YSYEKL. The CDR3 loop is CASSQGLAAAYEQYF. The CDR3 DNA reads TGCGCCAGCAGCCAAGGACTAGCGGCTGCCTACGAGCAGTACTTC.

A note on this clone: This CDR3 is also generated by other DNA sequences in the sample. This chain connects TRBV12-3 or TRBV12-4 to TRBJ1-5, with a tentative D call TRBD1 (5 bases). The V and J ends lost 3 bases and 7 bases respectively, with 10 bases between them. The CDR3 extends over 13 amino acids. The CDR3 loop is CASSFRGGQPQHF. The CDR3, as DNA: TGTGCCAGCAGTTTCCGGGGCGGCCAGCCCCAGCATTTT.

The chain combines TRBV11-3 with TRBJ2-5; 12 positions match TRBD2. CDR1 and CDR2 from the germline V gene are SGHNT and YENEEA. The CDR3 spans 16 residues. Germline trimming cut 1 base from V and 2 bases from J; bases unmatched to any gene: 2. The CDR3 loop reads CASSLGLAGGQETQYF. CDR3 in DNA: TGTGCCAGCAGCTTAGGTCTAGCGGGAGGGCAAGAGACCCAGTACTTC. Full variable domain (missing parts from reference TRBV11-3 and TRBJ2-5): EAGVVQSPRYKIIEKKQPVAFWCNPISGHNTLYWYLQNLGQGPELLIRYENEEAVDDSQLPKDRFSAERLKGVDSTLKIQPAELGDSAVYLCASSLGLAGGQETQYFGPGTRLLVL.

V usage is TRBV21-1 and J usage is TRBJ1-3. TRBV21-1 has pseudogene status. This CDR3 comprises 13 residues. The CDR3 reads CASEGRPGNTIYF. In nucleotides, the CDR3 is TGTGCCAGCGAGGGGCGCCCTGGAAACACCATATATTTT.

The chain employs TRBV4-1 and TRBJ1-2; maybe TRBD1 (6 bases). CDR1 and CDR2 from the germline V gene are MGHRA and YSYEKL. The CDR3 is 17 amino acids. V lost 0 bases to trimming and J lost 5 bases, with 19 bases between them. The CDR3 reads CASSQETRGAQRYGYTF. The CDR3 DNA reads TGCGCCAGCAGCCAAGAGACGCGGGGGGCGCAAAGGTATGGCTACACCTTC.

The chain joins TRBV5-1 to TRBJ1-2; D remains unclear. Germline V gene lookup returns CDR1 SGHRS and CDR2 YFSETQ. This CDR3 contains 12 residues. V lost 2 bases, J lost 7 bases, and 9 bases lay in between. The CDR3 sequence: CASSLSGPGYTF. The CDR3 bases are TGCGCCAGCAGCTTATCGGGTCCTGGCTACACCTTC.

This chain uses TRBV27 with TRBJ1-2, with D uncertain. The length of the CDR3 is 15 residues. Trimming left V 5 bases short and J 2 bases short, with 15 bases between. Germline CDR1 is MNHEY and CDR2 is SMNVEV (reference sequence). In DNA form, the CDR3 reads TGTGCCAGCAGTCCCCTTGACACTCTAAACTATGGCTACACCTTC. This encodes CASSPLDTLNYGYTF.

In this sample, this clone turned up once. V and J are TRBV12-3 or TRBV12-4 and TRBJ1-2; D unclear. The CDR3 loop spans 13 amino acids. The germline V and J ends were trimmed by 1 base and 6 bases, with 9 bases remaining between them. CDR3 sequence (DNA): TGTGCCAGCAGTTTAGTCCCAGGCCATGGCTACACCTTC. This sequence encodes CASSLVPGHGYTF.

The chain joins TRBV10-3 to TRBJ2-1; TRBD1 agrees at 7 bases. Germline values: CDR1 ENHRY, CDR2 SYGVKD. This CDR3 has 12 amino acids. With V trimmed by 3 bases and J by 12 bases, 5 bases remained unmatched. CDR3: CAISETGVGQFF. Here the CDR3 DNA reads TGTGCCATCAGTGAAACAGGGGTAGGGCAGTTCTTC.

The chain employs TRBV7-9 and TRBJ1-2, with D tentatively TRBD1 (6 bases). The CDR3 totals 14 residues. The V end lost 2 bases, the J end lost 3 bases, and 10 bases lay between the germline ends. CDR1 and CDR2 (germline): SEHNR, FQNEAQ (reference sequence). The CDR3 here is CASSLQTGDYGYTF. The DNA for the CDR3 is TGTGCCAGCAGCTTACAGACAGGAGACTATGGCTACACCTTC.

The V call is TRBV3-1 (or the pseudogene TRBV3-2), the J call TRBJ2-7; 11 bases agree with TRBD1. The CDR3 totals 12 residues. Germline assignment: CDR1 LGHDT and CDR2 YNNKEL (reference sequence). Germline trimming cut 10 bases from V and 4 bases from J; bases unmatched to any gene: 3. The CDR3 spells CATGQGAYEQYF. The CDR3 DNA sequence: TGTGCCACCGGACAGGGGGCTTACGAGCAGTACTTC.

The CDR3 is CASSFSGPLHF. The DNA of the CDR3 is TGTGCCAGCAGCTTCTCGGGACCCCTCCACTTT. The chain couples TRBV11-3 to TRBJ1-6, with D unclear. Germline lookup yields CDR1 SGHNT and CDR2 YENEEA. Trimming took off 3 bases at V and 12 bases at J, with 6 bases between the two ends. The CDR3 length is 11 residues.

The genes are TRBV6-5 and TRBJ1-2; TRBD1 agrees at 7 bases. V lost 0 bases, J lost 8 bases, and 9 bases stayed unmatched. The CDR3 sequence is 15 residues long. Germline V gives CDR1 MNHEY, CDR2 SVGAGI. The CDR3 sequence is CASSYSGQRWFGYTF. The CDR3 nucleotides read TGTGCCAGCAGTTACTCGGGACAGAGATGGTTCGGCTACACCTTC.

The chain recombines TRBV11-2 with TRBJ2-5; D is ambiguous. The V end lost 1 base, the J end lost 12 bases, and 12 bases lay between the germline ends. Germline lookup yields CDR1 SGHAT and CDR2 FQNNGV. CDR3 length equals 12 residues. The CDR3 sequence is CASSLVPAEEYF. The CDR3 region has the DNA TGTGCCAGCAGCTTAGTACCAGCCGAGGAGTACTTC.

A remark on this clone: Compared with germline, one end of the junction differs, possibly owing to a read error. The rearrangement uses TRBV7-7 and TRBJ2-2, with D possibly matching TRBD2 (5 bases). Germline V gene data show CDR1 as SSHAT and CDR2 as FNYEAQ (reference sequence). This CDR3 region has 14 residues. This chain's CDR3 is CASSPGISTGELFF. In DNA form, the CDR3 reads TGTGCTAGCAGCCCCGGGATCTCGACCGGGGAGCTGTTTTTT.

This clone has just one count. The gene calls are TRBV28 and TRBJ1-2; 10 nucleotides agree with TRBD1. In germline, CDR1 is MDHEN, CDR2 SYDVKM. The CDR3 extends over 15 amino acids. Losses at the gene ends were 6 bases for V and 3 bases for J; bases not matched to a gene: 7. The CDR3 DNA reads TGTGCCAGCAGCAGGACAGGGGGAAGGTACTATGGCTACACCTTC. Translating gives CASSRTGGRYYGYTF.

The chain has TRBV9 and TRBJ2-3; 11 nucleotides match TRBD2. The germline V gene has CDR1 SGDLS and CDR2 YYNGEE. V was clipped by 4 bases and J by 0 bases; unmatched bases: 4. The CDR3 loop spans 16 amino acids. In nucleotides, the CDR3 is TGTGCCAGCAGCATCCGGACTAGCGGGAGCACAGATACGCAGTATTTT. Residues: CASSIRTSGSTDTQYF.

The V and J genes are TRBV11-2 and TRBJ2-2; 9 bases line up with TRBD2. Germline-derived CDR1 and CDR2 are SGHAT and FQNNGV. Unmatched junction bases numbered 8, after V lost 3 bases and J lost 6 bases. The CDR3 runs to 16 residues. DNA for the CDR3: TGTGCCAGCAGCTTCCGAGCGGGGGGCCCCGCCGGGGAGCTGTTTTTT. Its protein is CASSFRAGGPAGELFF.

The genes are TRBV7-8 and TRBJ2-2, with TRBD2 identical over 10 bases. The CDR3 extends over 16 amino acids. Losses at the gene ends were 5 bases for V and 5 bases for J; bases not matched to a gene: 8. CDR1 and CDR2 (germline): SGHVS, FQNEAQ. CDR3 sequence (DNA): TGTGCCAGCAGCCCGCTCCTAGCGGGAGTTACCGGGGAGCTGTTTTTT. Amino acid sequence: CASSPLLAGVTGELFF.

The chain is built from TRBV4-3 and TRBJ1-2; a weak D match, TRBD1 (5 bases). Germline V gives CDR1 LGHNA, CDR2 YSLEER. V lost 1 base to trimming and J lost 5 bases, with 17 bases between them. The CDR3 loop spans 16 amino acids. CDR3 amino acids: CASSQGTGGGSYGYTF. CDR3 nucleotides: TGCGCCAGCAGCCAAGGGACTGGGGGGGGGAGTTATGGCTACACCTTC.

Written as DNA, the CDR3 is TGTGCCAGCAGCCGCACAGGGATCCCTCTGAGTGAACTGTTTTTT. As protein: CASSRTGIPLSELFF. This chain connects TRBV6-2 or TRBV6-3 to TRBJ1-4; possible D gene TRBD1, 6 bases. Germline lookup yields CDR1 MNHEY and CDR2 SVGEGT. V gave up 6 bases and J gave up 12 bases, with 23 bases separating them. The CDR3 has 15 amino acids.

The chain employs TRBV4-3 and TRBJ1-2, with D uncertain. The CDR3 sequence is 14 residues long. In germline, CDR1 is LGHNA, CDR2 YSLEER. Between the trimmed V and J ends, which lost 0 bases and 8 bases, there was a span of 13 bases. DNA for the CDR3: TGCGCCAGCAGCCAAGATTTGGAGGGTAGGGGCTACACCTTC. Its protein product is CASSQDLEGRGYTF.

This clone was seen just once. The chain links TRBV19 to TRBJ1-1, with TRBD1 as a possible D gene (6 bases). The CDR3 totals 13 residues. Germline V CDR1 and CDR2: LNHDA, SQIVND (reference sequence). V shed 5 bases and J shed 4 bases, with 11 bases lying between them. The CDR3 protein is CASSWTVTTEAFF. CDR3 DNA: TGTGCCAGTAGTTGGACAGTGACCACTGAAGCTTTCTTT. The full variable domain, with the rest looked up from reference TRBV19 and TRBJ1-1, is DGGITQSPKYLFRKEGQNVTLSCEQNLNHDAMYWYRQDPGQGLRLIYYSQIVNDFQKGDIAEGYSVSREKKESFPLTVTSAQKNPTAFYLCASSWTVTTEAFFGQGTRLTVV.

V gene TRBV10-2 combines with J gene TRBJ1-5, with TRBD1 identical over 7 bases. Looked up from germline, CDR1 is WSHSY and CDR2 is SAAADI. Trimming took 2 bases from V and 7 from J; bases not matched to a gene: 14. The CDR3 has 17 residues. The CDR3 DNA is TGCGCCAGCAGTGAGACGGCCCAGGGGGGAAGCAGCCAGCCCCAGCATTTT. Translation: CASSETAQGGSSQPQHF.